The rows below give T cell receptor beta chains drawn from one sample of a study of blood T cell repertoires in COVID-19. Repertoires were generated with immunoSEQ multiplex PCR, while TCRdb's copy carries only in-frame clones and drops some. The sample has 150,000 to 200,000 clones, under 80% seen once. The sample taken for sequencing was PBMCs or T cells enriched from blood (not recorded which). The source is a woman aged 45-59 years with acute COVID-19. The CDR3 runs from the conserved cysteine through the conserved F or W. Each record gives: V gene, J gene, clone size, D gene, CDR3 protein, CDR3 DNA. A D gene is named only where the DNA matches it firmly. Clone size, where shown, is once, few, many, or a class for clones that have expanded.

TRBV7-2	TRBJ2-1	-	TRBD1	CASSLGWDREQFF	TGTGCCAGCAGCTTAGGGTGGGACAGGGAGCAGTTCTTC
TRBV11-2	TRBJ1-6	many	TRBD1	CASSFTTGSNNSPLHF	TGTGCCAGCAGCTTTACGACAGGGTCAAATAATTCACCCCTCCACTTT
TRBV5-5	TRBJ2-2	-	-	CASSATPGDTGELFF	TGTGCCAGCAGCGCCACCCCGGGGGACACCGGGGAGCTGTTTTTT
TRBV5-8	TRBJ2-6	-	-	CASSTGDSSSGANVLTF	TGTGCCAGCAGTACCGGGGACTCGAGCTCTGGGGCCAACGTCCTGACTTTC
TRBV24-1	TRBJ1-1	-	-	CATSETSGGGTEAFF	TGTGCCACCAGTGAGACGTCGGGAGGCGGCACTGAAGCTTTCTTT
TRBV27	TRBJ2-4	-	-	CASSVWGENIQYF	TGTGCCAGCAGTGTGTGGGGAGAAAACATTCAGTACTTC
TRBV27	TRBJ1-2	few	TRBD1	CASSRAGTGVEGYTF	TGTGCCAGCAGTCGGGCCGGGACAGGGGTAGAAGGCTACACCTTC
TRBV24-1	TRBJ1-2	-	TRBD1	CATSDPGDREGDGYTF	TGTGCCACCAGTGATCCTGGGGACAGGGAAGGAGATGGCTACACCTTC
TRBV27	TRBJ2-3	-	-	CASSLNEATHVTDTQYF	TGTGCCAGCAGTTTGAACGAAGCCACGCATGTCACAGATACGCAGTATTTT
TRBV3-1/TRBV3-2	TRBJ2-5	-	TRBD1	CASSHNRGMKTQYF	TGTGCCAGCAGCCATAACAGGGGTATGAAGACCCAGTACTTC
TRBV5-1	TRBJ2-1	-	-	CASSSGVYEGDEQFF	TGCGCCAGCAGCTCGGGTGTATACGAGGGGGATGAGCAGTTCTTC
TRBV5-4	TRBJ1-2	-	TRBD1	CASSPQGAVSGYTF	TGTGCCAGCAGCCCTCAGGGGGCGGTCAGTGGCTACACCTTC
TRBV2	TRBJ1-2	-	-	CASSELPKQGSYTF	TGTGCCAGCAGTGAACTTCCCAAACAGGGTAGCTACACCTTC
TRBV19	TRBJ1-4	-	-	CASIPKGEGSNEKLFF	TGTGCCAGTATTCCCAAAGGAGAGGGCTCGAATGAAAAACTGTTTTTT
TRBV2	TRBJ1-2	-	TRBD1	CASSEDRGRGYGYTF	TGTGCCAGCAGTGAGGACAGGGGACGAGGCTATGGCTACACCTTC
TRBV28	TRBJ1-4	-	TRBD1	CASSTGGLTNEKLFF	TGTGCCAGCAGTACAGGGGGCTTAACTAATGAAAAACTGTTTTTT
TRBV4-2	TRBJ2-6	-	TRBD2	CASSAPGLAEGSGANVLTF	TGTGCCAGCAGCGCGCCGGGACTAGCGGAGGGATCTGGGGCCAACGTCCTGACTTTC
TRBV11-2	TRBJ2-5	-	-	CASSLGPQETQYF	TGTGCCAGCAGCTTGGGCCCACAAGAGACCCAGTACTTC
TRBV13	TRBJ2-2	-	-	CASSLPSVGTGELFF	TGTGCCAGCAGCTTACCTAGCGTTGGCACCGGGGAGCTGTTTTTT
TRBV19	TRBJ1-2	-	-	CASCLRQGVHYGYTF	TGTGCCAGCTGCCTCCGGCAGGGCGTCCACTATGGCTACACCTTC
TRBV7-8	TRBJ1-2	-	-	CASSTTGSNSYGYTF	TGTGCCAGCAGCACGACCGGGAGTAACTCCTATGGCTACACCTTC
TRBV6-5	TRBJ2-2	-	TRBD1	CASSKDRGLSGELFF	TGTGCCAGCAGTAAGGACAGGGGGTTAAGCGGGGAGCTGTTTTTT
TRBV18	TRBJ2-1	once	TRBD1	CASSQGTGTSGFF	TGTGCCAGCTCACAGGGGACAGGGACCTCCGGGTTCTTC
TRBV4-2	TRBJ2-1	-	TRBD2	CASSQAIGAGGSSYNEQFF	TGTGCCAGCAGCCAAGCGATAGGAGCGGGGGGAAGCTCCTACAATGAGCAGTTCTTC
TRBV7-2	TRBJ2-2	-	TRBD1	CASSKDRVPGELFF	TGTGCCAGCAGCAAAGACAGGGTTCCCGGGGAGCTGTTTTTT
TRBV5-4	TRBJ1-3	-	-	CASSYHEVGNTIYF	TGTGCCAGCAGCTACCATGAGGTGGGAAACACCATATATTTT
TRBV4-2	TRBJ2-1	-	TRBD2	CASSPLRGGPYNEQFF	TGTGCCAGCAGCCCCCTGCGGGGGGGGCCATACAATGAGCAGTTCTTC
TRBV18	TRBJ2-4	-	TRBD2	CASSPPLAGKNIQYF	TGTGCCAGCTCACCCCCGTTAGCGGGCAAAAACATTCAGTACTTC
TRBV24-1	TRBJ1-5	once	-	CATSDVKRPGQPQHF	TGTGCCACCAGTGATGTTAAGCGGCCGGGGCAGCCCCAGCATTTT
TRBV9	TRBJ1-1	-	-	CASSSTGMNTEAFF	TGTGCCAGCAGCTCGACAGGAATGAACACTGAAGCTTTCTTT
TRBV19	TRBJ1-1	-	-	CASSDSESTEAFF	TGTGCCAGTTCGGACTCGGAAAGTACTGAAGCTTTCTTT
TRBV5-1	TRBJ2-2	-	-	CASTTGDNTGELFF	TGCGCCAGCACTACGGGGGATAACACCGGGGAGCTGTTTTTT
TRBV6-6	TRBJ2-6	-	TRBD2	CASSPGLAGGLISGANVLTF	TGTGCCAGCAGCCCGGGACTAGCGGGGGGGTTAATCTCTGGGGCCAACGTCCTGACTTTC
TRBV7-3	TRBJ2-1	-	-	CASSDGTGAYNEQFF	TGTGCCAGCAGCGATGGGACTGGCGCCTACAATGAGCAGTTCTTC
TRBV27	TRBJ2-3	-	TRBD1	CASSLKQQGPLTDTQYF	TGTGCCAGCAGTCTAAAACAACAGGGGCCCCTCACAGATACGCAGTATTTT
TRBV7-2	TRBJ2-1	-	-	CASSFQGGDEQFF	TGTGCCAGCAGCTTCCAGGGGGGCGATGAGCAGTTCTTC
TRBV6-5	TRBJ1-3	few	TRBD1	CATRARGQGNTIYF	TGTGCCACCCGCGCGAGGGGGCAGGGAAACACCATATATTTT
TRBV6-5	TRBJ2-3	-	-	CASSFSTDTQYF	TGTGCCAGCAGCTTCAGCACAGATACGCAGTATTTT
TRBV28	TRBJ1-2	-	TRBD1	CASSSGQANYGYTF	TGTGCCAGCAGTTCCGGACAGGCGAACTATGGCTACACCTTC
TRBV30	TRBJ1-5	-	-	CAWSAGRIQPQHF	TGTGCCTGGAGTGCAGGGAGGATTCAGCCCCAGCATTTT
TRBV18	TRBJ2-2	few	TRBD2	CASSLSTSGTGELFF	TGTGCCAGCTCACTCTCGACTAGCGGTACCGGGGAGCTGTTTTTT
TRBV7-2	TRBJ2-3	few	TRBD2	CASSLVAGGTTDTQYF	TGTGCCAGCAGCTTAGTGGCGGGGGGGACCACAGATACGCAGTATTTT
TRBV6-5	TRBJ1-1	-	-	CASSYEGFTEAFF	TGTGCCAGCAGTTACGAGGGTTTCACTGAAGCTTTCTTT
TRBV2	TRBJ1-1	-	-	CASRESGVNTEAFF	TGTGCCAGCAGGGAGTCGGGGGTGAACACTGAAGCTTTCTTT
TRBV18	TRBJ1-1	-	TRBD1	CASSSGQSNTEAFF	TGTGCCAGCTCATCGGGACAGTCCAACACTGAAGCTTTCTTT
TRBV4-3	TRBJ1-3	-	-	CASSPQGGSGNTIYF	TGCGCCAGCAGCCCCCAAGGGGGTTCTGGAAACACCATATATTTT
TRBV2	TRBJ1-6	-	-	CASSLQGGNSPLHF	TGTGCCAGTTCCCTGCAGGGTGGTAATTCACCCCTCCACTTT
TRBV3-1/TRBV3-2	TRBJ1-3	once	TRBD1	CASSTRTGQGINTIYF	TGTGCCAGCAGCACCCGCACCGGACAGGGTATAAACACCATATATTTT
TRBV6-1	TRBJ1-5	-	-	CASKSEDSPGKPQHF	TGTGCCAGCAAATCGGAGGATTCACCGGGGAAGCCCCAGCATTTT
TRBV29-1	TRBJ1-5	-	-	CSAGDRLGNQPQHF	TGCAGCGCCGGAGACAGACTAGGCAATCAGCCCCAGCATTTT